These 16 T cell receptor beta chains share one sample of origin, sequenced in a study of technical replicates of blood from a handful of donors (dated by TCRdb to the late 2010s). Library generation was performed with the immunoSEQ multiplex PCR assay. TCRdb carries this immuneACCESS record with in-frame sequences only. Its versions omit some clonotypes, under half of them owing to an unresolved V gene in the studies checked, with the rest unexplained. The sample includes tens of thousands of clones, with just under 95% observed a single time. The ten biggest clones cover 0.4% to 0.5% of the sample. Sequencing was carried out using T cells isolated from PBMCs. The receptors derive from a human donor in good health.

V usage is TRBV2 and J usage is TRBJ1-1; D is unresolved. The CDR3 has 14 residues. V shed 0 bases and J shed 7 bases, with 12 bases lying between them. Germline assignment: CDR1 SNHLY and CDR2 FYNNEI. As DNA, the CDR3 is TGTGCCAGCAGTGAAGCGCGGTTATCTCTTGAAGCTTTCTTT. This sequence encodes CASSEARLSLEAFF.

This chain uses TRBV9 with TRBJ2-1; TRBD1 matches at 12 bases. This CDR3 is built from 15 residues. Per germline, CDR1 SGDLS and CDR2 YYNGEE. V was pared by 3 bases and J by 8 bases, with 6 bases of the junction left unmatched. The CDR3, as DNA: TGTGCCAGCAGCGGCCGGGACAGGGGGCCGGATGAGCAGTTCTTC. Protein sequence: CASSGRDRGPDEQFF.

This clone has more than one count but fewer than ten. The chain recombines TRBV14 with TRBJ1-2; 8 bases agree with TRBD1. CDR1 and CDR2 (germline): SGHDN, FVKESK. There are 14 residues in the CDR3. Trimming took 4 bases from V and 4 from J; bases not matched to a gene: 5. CDR3 region: CASSRSTGAYGYTF. CDR3 in DNA: TGTGCCAGCAGCCGTTCGACAGGGGCCTATGGCTACACCTTC. Supplemented by reference TRBV14 and TRBJ1-2, the full variable domain reads EAGVTQFPSHSVIEKGQTVTLRCDPISGHDNLYWYRRVMGKEIKFLLHFVKESKQDESGMPNNRFLAERTGGTYSTLKVQPAELEDSGVYFCASSRSTGAYGYTFGSGTRLTVV.

The chain joins TRBV28 to TRBJ2-1, with TRBD2 matching over 7 bases. The CDR3 has 14 amino acids. The V gene's germline CDR1 is MDHEN and CDR2 SYDVKM. The V and J ends lost 3 bases and 8 bases, in that order; junction bases with no gene match: 7. The CDR3: CASSFGGEHDEQFF. CDR3 bases: TGTGCCAGCAGTTTTGGGGGGGAACACGATGAGCAGTTCTTC. Using reference TRBV28 and TRBJ2-1 for the parts outside the CDR3, the full variable domain is DVKVTQSSRYLVKRTGEKVFLECVQDMDHENMFWYRQDPGLGLRLIYFSYDVKMKEKGDIPEGYSVSREKKERFSLILESASTNQTSMYLCASSFGGEHDEQFFGPGTRLTVL.

This chain connects TRBV6-6 to TRBJ1-3; unclear D gene. The CDR3 has 15 amino acids. The V end lost 2 bases, the J end lost 0 bases, and 8 bases lay between the germline ends. CDR1 is MNHNY and CDR2 is SVGAGI in the germline V gene (reference sequence). CDR3 in amino acids: CASSYRQYSGNTIYF. CDR3 bases: TGTGCCAGCAGTTACCGACAATACTCTGGAAACACCATATATTTT.

V is TRBV13 and J is TRBJ2-5, with D possibly TRBD1 on 6 matching bases. Germline loops: CDR1 PRHDT, CDR2 FYEKMQ (reference sequence). This CDR3 region has 13 residues. The ends were cut back, 5 bases at V and 5 bases at J, with 12 bases in the middle. CDR3 bases: TGTGCCAGCAGCCTACAGGGATGGGAGACCCAGTACTTC. Translating gives CASSLQGWETQYF.

This clone was picked up one time. The chain uses TRBV2 and TRBJ2-2, with 7 bases matching TRBD2. Trimming at V came to 7 bases and at J to 6 bases, leaving 14 bases not matched to a gene. CDR1 and CDR2 from the germline V gene are SNHLY and FYNNEI. The CDR3 is 16 amino acids. DNA of the CDR3: TGTGCCAGCATGAGGATGTGGCGGGAGATTCCCGGGGAGCTGTTTTTT. The encoded protein is CASMRMWREIPGELFF.

V is TRBV5-6 and J is TRBJ1-2; 7 nucleotides agree with TRBD1. The V gene's germline CDR1 is SGHDT and CDR2 YYEEEE. V shed 3 bases, J shed 5 bases, and the junction held 10 bases outside the gene matches. This CDR3 contains 15 residues. This chain's CDR3 is CASSWETGRRYGYTF. The DNA for the CDR3 is TGTGCCAGCAGCTGGGAGACAGGGCGACGTTATGGCTACACCTTC. Together with reference TRBV5-6 and TRBJ1-2, the CDR3 gives the full variable domain: DAGVTQSPTHLIKTRGQQVTLRCSPKSGHDTVSWYQQALGQGPQFIFQYYEEEERQRGNFPDRFSGHQFPNYSSELNVNALLLGDSALYLCASSWETGRRYGYTFGSGTRLTVV.

The chain uses TRBV23-1 and TRBJ2-5, with a tentative D call TRBD1 (6 bases). TRBV23-1 is treated as an ORF (open reading frame) with a function not yet certain. V was pared by 4 bases and J by 0 bases, with 21 bases between. The CDR3 totals 18 residues. CDR3 in DNA: TGCGCCAGCAGTCTCAGACAGGTGCTCAGCCTGTACCAAGAGACCCAGTACTTC. Translation gives CASSLRQVLSLYQETQYF.

This clone was detected once. The chain recombines TRBV5-1 with TRBJ2-3, with a weak D call TRBD2 (5 bases). V lost 2 bases and J 0 bases, leaving 7 bases between the germline ends. The CDR3 consists of 14 residues. From germline, CDR1 is SGHRS and CDR2 YFSETQ. CDR3 residues: CASSFWTSTDTQYF. In DNA form, the CDR3 reads TGCGCCAGCAGCTTTTGGACTAGCACAGATACGCAGTATTTT.

This CDR3 is CASRAGDMNTEAFF. CDR3 coding DNA: TGTGCCAGCAGAGCAGGGGACATGAACACTGAAGCTTTCTTT. The chain is built from TRBV28 and TRBJ1-1, with a tentative D call TRBD1 (6 bases). V shed 6 bases and J shed 0 bases, with 11 bases lying between them. CDR1 MDHEN and CDR2 SYDVKM come from the germline V gene. This CDR3 comprises 14 residues.

The genes are TRBV7-9 and TRBJ1-2; TRBD1 matches 10 bases. The CDR3 contains 13 residues. The germline CDR1 and CDR2 sequences are SEHNR and FQNEAQ (reference sequence). The CDR3 sequence is CVGTGEENYGYTF. In DNA form, the CDR3 reads TGTGTGGGGACAGGGGAAGAGAACTATGGCTACACCTTC.

The J gene is TRBJ2-3, the V gene TRBV11-1; D is possibly TRBD2 (5 bases). Germline CDR1 and CDR2: SGHAT and FQDESV (reference sequence). Trimming removed 1 base from V and 0 bases from J, with 8 bases in between. The CDR3 spans 15 residues. The DNA of the CDR3 is TGTGCCAGCAGCTTAGGTTCTAGCAGCACAGATACGCAGTATTTT. It yields the protein CASSLGSSSTDTQYF.

This clone appeared once. This chain links TRBV4-2 with TRBJ2-1; D possibly corresponds to TRBD2 (5 bases). In germline, CDR1 is LGHNA, CDR2 YNFKEQ. Trimming shortened V by 2 bases and J by 0 bases, and 14 bases separated the two germline ends. This CDR3 is 17 amino acids long. CDR3 in amino acids: CASSQPRTFTSYNEQFF. The CDR3 nucleotides read TGTGCCAGCAGCCAACCTCGGACTTTTACCTCCTACAATGAGCAGTTCTTC.

The J gene is TRBJ2-5, the V gene TRBV4-3; D is possibly TRBD1 (5 bases). The V end was cut by 0 bases, the J end by 2 bases, with 10 bases between. Germline CDR1 LGHNA, CDR2 YSLEER. This CDR3 has 15 residues. The CDR3 nucleotides are TGCGCCAGCAGCCAAGAGTGGGGCGCTCAAGAGACCCAGTACTTC. It specifies CASSQEWGAQETQYF.

The V gene is TRBV30, the J gene TRBJ2-7; unclear D gene. CDR1 GTSNPN and CDR2 SVGIG come from the germline V gene (reference sequence). V was clipped by 2 bases and J by 7 bases, with 12 bases between them. This CDR3 has 12 amino acids. CDR3 nucleotide sequence: TGTGCCTGGAGTACGGCGGCCAGAGAGCAGTACTTC. Residues: CAWSTAAREQYF.